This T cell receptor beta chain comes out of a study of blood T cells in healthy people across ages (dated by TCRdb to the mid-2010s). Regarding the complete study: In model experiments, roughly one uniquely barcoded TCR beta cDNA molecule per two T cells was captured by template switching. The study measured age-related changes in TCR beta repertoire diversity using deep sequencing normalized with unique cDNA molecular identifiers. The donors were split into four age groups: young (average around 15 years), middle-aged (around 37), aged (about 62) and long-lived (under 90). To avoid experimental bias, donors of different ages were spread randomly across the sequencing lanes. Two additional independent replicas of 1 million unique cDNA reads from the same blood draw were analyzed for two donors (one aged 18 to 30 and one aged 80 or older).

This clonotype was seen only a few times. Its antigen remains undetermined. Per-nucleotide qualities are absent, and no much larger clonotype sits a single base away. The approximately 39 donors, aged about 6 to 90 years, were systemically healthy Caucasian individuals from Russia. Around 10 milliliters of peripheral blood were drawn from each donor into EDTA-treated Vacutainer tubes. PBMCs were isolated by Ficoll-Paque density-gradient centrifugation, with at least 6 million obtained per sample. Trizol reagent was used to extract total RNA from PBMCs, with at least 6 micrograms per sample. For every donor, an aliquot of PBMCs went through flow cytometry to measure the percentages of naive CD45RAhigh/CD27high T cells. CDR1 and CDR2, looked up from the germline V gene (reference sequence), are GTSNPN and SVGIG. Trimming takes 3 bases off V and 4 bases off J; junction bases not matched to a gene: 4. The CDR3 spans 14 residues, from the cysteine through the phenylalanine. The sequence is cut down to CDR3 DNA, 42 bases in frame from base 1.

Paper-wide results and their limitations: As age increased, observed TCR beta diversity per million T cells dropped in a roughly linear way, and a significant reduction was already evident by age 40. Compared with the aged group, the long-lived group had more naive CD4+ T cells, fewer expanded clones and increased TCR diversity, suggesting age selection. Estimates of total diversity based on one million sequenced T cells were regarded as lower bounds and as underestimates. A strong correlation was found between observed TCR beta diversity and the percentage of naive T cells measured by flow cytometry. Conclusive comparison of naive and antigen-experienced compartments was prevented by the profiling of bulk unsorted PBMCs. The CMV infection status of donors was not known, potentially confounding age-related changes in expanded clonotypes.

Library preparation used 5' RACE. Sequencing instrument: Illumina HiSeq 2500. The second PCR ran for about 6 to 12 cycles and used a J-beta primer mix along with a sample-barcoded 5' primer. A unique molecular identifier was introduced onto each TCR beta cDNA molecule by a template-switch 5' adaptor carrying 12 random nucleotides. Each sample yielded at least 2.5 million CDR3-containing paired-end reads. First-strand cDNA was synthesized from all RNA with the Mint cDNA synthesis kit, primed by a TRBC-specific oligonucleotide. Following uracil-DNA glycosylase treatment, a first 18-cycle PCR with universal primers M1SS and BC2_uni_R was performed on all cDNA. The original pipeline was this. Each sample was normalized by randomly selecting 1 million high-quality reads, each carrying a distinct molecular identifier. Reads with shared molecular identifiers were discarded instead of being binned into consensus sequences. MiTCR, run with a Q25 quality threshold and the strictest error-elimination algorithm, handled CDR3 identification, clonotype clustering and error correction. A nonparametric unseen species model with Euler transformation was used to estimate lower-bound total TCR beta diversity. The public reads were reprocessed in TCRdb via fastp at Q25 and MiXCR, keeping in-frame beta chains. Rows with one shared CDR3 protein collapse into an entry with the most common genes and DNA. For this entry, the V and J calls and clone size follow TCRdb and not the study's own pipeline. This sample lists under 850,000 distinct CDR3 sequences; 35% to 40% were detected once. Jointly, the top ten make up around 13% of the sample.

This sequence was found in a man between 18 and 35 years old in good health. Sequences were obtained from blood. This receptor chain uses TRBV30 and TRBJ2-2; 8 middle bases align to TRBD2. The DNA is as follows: TGTGCCTGGAGGGGACTAGGGGTCACCGGGGAGCTGTTTTTT. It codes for CAWRGLGVTGELFF.